These T cell receptor beta chains were read from a single sample in a study of T cells in Graves' hyperthyroidism and ophthalmopathy. TCRdb re-derived calls from the multiplex PCR reads in MiXCR, one entry per CDR3 protein. The sample contains about 640,000 distinct CDR3 sequences, roughly 20% of which appear only once. What was sequenced was blood. These receptors all stem from a man under 40 with Graves' ophthalmopathy. The CDR3 runs from the conserved cysteine through the conserved F or W. Each record gives: D gene, clone size, J gene, V gene, CDR3 DNA, CDR3 protein. D genes are given only for firm matches. Clone size is given for some rows only: seen once, a few or many times, or a class if the clone is expanded.

TRBD1 NA TRBJ2-1 TRBV2 TGTGCCAGCAGTGGGACCCGGGACAGGGGCGGGAATGAGCAGTTCTTC CASSGTRDRGGNEQFF
TRBD1 once TRBJ1-3 TRBV12-3/TRBV12-4 TGTGCCAGCAAGGGACAGGGGTTCCTTGAATCTGGAAACACCATATGTTTT CASKGQGFLESGNTICF
NA NA TRBJ2-1 TRBV19 TGTGCCAGTAGTATCCCTGGGGGTAGCCCCTACAATGAGCAGTTCTTC CASSIPGGSPYNEQFF
TRBD1 NA TRBJ1-6 TRBV6-2/TRBV6-3 TGTGCCAGCAGTTACCAGACAGGGGGCTTCTATAATTCACCCCTCCACTTT CASSYQTGGFYNSPLHF
NA few TRBJ1-3 TRBV12-3/TRBV12-4 TGTGCCAGCAGTTCCTCCGGCCCTGGAAACACCATATATTTT CASSSSGPGNTIYF
NA few TRBJ2-6 TRBV28 TGTGCCACCTACTTCTCTGGGGCCAACGTCCTGACTTTC CATYFSGANVLTF
TRBD1 NA TRBJ1-1 TRBV5-6 TGTGCCAGCAGACGGGACAGGAATGAAGCTTTCTTT CASRRDRNEAFF
TRBD2 few TRBJ2-7 TRBV13 TGTGCCAGCAGCTTATTTGAAGGGACTAGGTCCTACGAGCAGTACTTC CASSLFEGTRSYEQYF
NA many TRBJ2-2 TRBV6-1 TGTGCCAGCAGTGAGACTAGGAAGTCGGGTACCGGGGAGCTGTTTTTT CASSETRKSGTGELFF
NA NA TRBJ2-7 TRBV6-5 TGTGCCAGCAGTTACTCGACCCCAGGGACCTACGAGCAGTACTTC CASSYSTPGTYEQYF
TRBD1 many TRBJ2-3 TRBV7-9 TGTGCCAGCAGCTTCCTACGGCTGGACAGGCTGGGCACAGATACGCAGTATTTT CASSFLRLDRLGTDTQYF
NA NA TRBJ2-5 TRBV10-3 TGTGCCATCAGTGAGGGAATAGGAGAGACCCAGTACTTC CAISEGIGETQYF
NA few TRBJ2-1 TRBV5-4 TGTGCCAGCAGACCCTCAACAGGTATGAGCTCCTACAATGAGCAGTTCTTC CASRPSTGMSSYNEQFF
NA many TRBJ2-5 TRBV20-1 TGCAGTGCTAGAAATCCAGGGCAAGAGACCCAGTACTTC CSARNPGQETQYF
NA many TRBJ2-7 TRBV28 TGTGCCAGCAGTTTCCTAATACTAGGCGGCGAGCAGTACTTC CASSFLILGGEQYF
NA few TRBJ1-1 TRBV6-1 TGTGCCAGCAACGGACTGAACCGGAACACTGAAGCTTTCTTT CASNGLNRNTEAFF
NA few TRBJ2-1 TRBV3-1 TGTGCCAGCAGCCAAACTAGCCCTAAGGGTGAGCAGTTCTTC CASSQTSPKGEQFF
NA NA TRBJ2-1 TRBV27 TGTGCCAGCAGTCCTCCCGGGGAAAACTACAATGAGCAGTTCTTC CASSPPGENYNEQFF
TRBD2 many TRBJ2-3 TRBV7-2 TGTGCCAGCAGCCCCAGCGAGGGGAGCGGGAGGGCTCACTATAAGGCAGATACGCAGTATTTT CASSPSEGSGRAHYKADTQYF
TRBD2 NA TRBJ2-1 TRBV10-3 TGTGCCATCAGTGAGGGGGCGGGAGCAGAGGGAAATGAGCAGTTCTTC CAISEGAGAEGNEQFF
NA few TRBJ2-2 TRBV28 TGTGCCAGCAGTCCTCCCGGACTGTACACCGGGGAGCTGTTTTTT CASSPPGLYTGELFF
TRBD1 few TRBJ2-6 TRBV28 TGTGCCAGCAGTTTCGTTCAGGGGGCTGGGGCCAACGTCCTGACTTTC CASSFVQGAGANVLTF
TRBD2 NA TRBJ2-3 TRBV19 TGTGCCAGTAGCCCCAGGGGACTAGCGGGAGCTACGCAGTATTTT CASSPRGLAGATQYF
NA few TRBJ2-2 TRBV6-1 TGTGCCAGCAGAGACAGAGAACAATTGACGGAGCTGTTTTTT CASRDREQLTELFF
NA NA TRBJ2-1 TRBV7-2 TGTGCCAGCAGCTTAATTAGCGGAGGGGGGAATGAGCAGTTCTTC CASSLISGGGNEQFF
NA NA TRBJ2-1 TRBV7-3 TGTGCCAGCAGCTTACCCGGGATGGTGAATGAGCAGTTCTTC CASSLPGMVNEQFF
TRBD2 few TRBJ2-1 TRBV14 TGTGCCAGCAGCCAACCGGGACTAGCGGGAGAACAGTTCTTC CASSQPGLAGEQFF
TRBD2 NA TRBJ2-1 TRBV29-1 TGCAGCGTTGAAGATACGCCTACTTTACTAGCGTCTTTCTACAATGAGCAGTTCTTC CSVEDTPTLLASFYNEQFF
NA NA TRBJ2-2 TRBV20-1 TGCAGTGCTAGAGATCCCCAGGGAATAAACACCGGGGAGCTGTTTTTT CSARDPQGINTGELFF
NA few TRBJ2-3 TRBV11-3 TGTGCCAGCAGCGCGGGACAGTTAAACACAGATACGCAGTATTTT CASSAGQLNTDTQYF
TRBD1 NA TRBJ2-7 TRBV18 TGTGCCAGCTCACCGAAAGACAGGGATTCTCCCTACGAGCAGTACTTC CASSPKDRDSPYEQYF
TRBD1 NA TRBJ1-5 TRBV7-2 TGTGCCAGCAGCTTATCCCACGGACAGGGATATAGCAATCAGCCCCAGCATTTT CASSLSHGQGYSNQPQHF
NA NA TRBJ2-7 TRBV28 TGTGCCAGCAGTTGGGACGACTGGTACGAGCAGTACTTC CASSWDDWYEQYF
NA NA TRBJ2-7 TRBV5-1 TGCGCCAGCAGCTTGGAGATACAGGCCGAGCAGTACTTC CASSLEIQAEQYF
NA NA TRBJ2-6 TRBV5-6 TGTGCCAGCAGCTTGATCCCCAGCTCTGGGGCCAACGTCCTGACTTTC CASSLIPSSGANVLTF
NA many TRBJ2-3 TRBV12-3/TRBV12-4 TGTGCCAGCAGTCCCCTTAGATGGACTAGCACAGATACGCAGTATTTT CASSPLRWTSTDTQYF
NA few TRBJ2-3 TRBV3-2 TGTGCCAGCAGCTTGGGCTTGTGGGACAGAGGGCGGACAGATACGCAGTATTTT CASSLGLWDRGRTDTQYF
TRBD1 many TRBJ1-5 TRBV27 TGTGCCAGCAGTTCCGGGACAGGGACTAATCAGCCCCAGCATTTT CASSSGTGTNQPQHF
TRBD2 NA TRBJ2-3 TRBV20-1 TGCAGTGCTGGTCCCAAACTAGCGGGAGATATTGGAGATACGCAGTATTTT CSAGPKLAGDIGDTQYF
TRBD1 few TRBJ1-5 TRBV28 TGTGCCAGCAGTTGGTACAGGGGGGTCTATAGCAATCAGCCCCAGCATTTT CASSWYRGVYSNQPQHF
TRBD1 NA TRBJ1-1 TRBV28 TGTGCCAGCAGTTCCCGGGACAGGGGAATGACTGAAGCTTTCTTT CASSSRDRGMTEAFF
NA NA TRBJ2-2 TRBV11-3 TGTGCCAGCAGCCCCAGGGACGGTAAACTCACCGGGGAGCTGTTTTTT CASSPRDGKLTGELFF
NA few TRBJ2-1 TRBV28 TGTGCCAGTTATACAGGAGGGGGCCTCTACAATGAGCAGTTCTTC CASYTGGGLYNEQFF
NA NA TRBJ1-6 TRBV20-1 TGCAGTGCACGGGGTGGGCCGGAGCTTAATTCACCCCTCCACTTT CSARGGPELNSPLHF
NA few TRBJ2-7 TRBV11-2 TGTGCCAGCAGCGAGAGCGATGCCTACGAGCAGTACTTC CASSESDAYEQYF
NA many TRBJ1-2 TRBV18 TGTGCCAGCTCACCGGGCGGGAACTATGGCTACACCTTC CASSPGGNYGYTF
NA NA TRBJ2-5 TRBV18 TGTGCCAGCTCACCACATCCCAGTCCGAGCCAAGAGACAAGCTTC CASSPHPSPSQETSF
TRBD1 once TRBJ1-5 TRBV28 TGTGCCAGCAGTCCGCAATACAGGGGAGGCAATCAGCCCCAGCATTTT CASSPQYRGGNQPQHF
NA few TRBJ1-2 TRBV28 TGTGCCAGCAGCTCCGGGCTGCGAGGCTATGGCTACACCTTC CASSSGLRGYGYTF
TRBD2 NA TRBJ2-1 TRBV7-3 TGTGCCAGCAGCCGAGGGGGACTAGCGGGAGGTCCCAATGAGCAGTTCTTC CASSRGGLAGGPNEQFF
NA many TRBJ1-3 TRBV11-3 TGTGCCAGCAGCGACCACAGGGAAATGGGAAACACCATATATTTT CASSDHREMGNTIYF
NA NA TRBJ1-5 TRBV19 TGTGCCAGTAGTATAGCTCGGACCAATCAGCCCCAGCATTTT CASSIARTNQPQHF
TRBD2 few TRBJ2-7 TRBV9 TGTGCCAGCAGCGTAACTAGCGGTACCTACGAGCAGTACTTC CASSVTSGTYEQYF
NA few TRBJ2-1 TRBV20-1 TGCAGTGCTAGAGAACCGCTTTTGGCTAGCTCCTACAATGAGCAGTTCTTC CSAREPLLASSYNEQFF